The source of this TCR beta chain is a study of blood T cells in healthy people across ages (dated by TCRdb to the mid-2010s). In terms of the full investigation: Template switching captured roughly one uniquely barcoded TCR beta cDNA molecule per two T cells in model experiments. To track age-related changes in TCR beta repertoire diversity, the study relied on deep sequencing normalized with unique cDNA molecular identifiers. Donors were grouped into four age groups: young (average 16 years), middle-aged (roughly 37), aged (around 60) and long-lived (over 80). Donors of different ages were randomly distributed across sequencing lanes to avoid experimental bias. Two additional independent replicas of 1 million unique cDNA reads from the same blood draw were analyzed for two donors (one aged 18 to 30 and one aged 80 or older).

Comment on this clonotype: Its recognized antigen is unknown. Per-base quality was not reported, and no clone a single base away is much larger than it.

The library was generated by 5' RACE. TCRdb lists the instrument as Illumina HiSeq 2500. A second PCR of roughly 7 to 12 cycles was run with a J-beta primer mix and a sample-barcoded 5' primer. A unique molecular identifier was introduced onto each TCR beta cDNA molecule by a template-switch 5' adaptor carrying 12 random nucleotides. Each sample yielded at least 2.5 million CDR3-containing paired-end reads. First-strand cDNA synthesis was performed from all RNA using the Mint cDNA synthesis kit, with priming by a TRBC-specific oligonucleotide. After uracil-DNA glycosylase treatment, a first 18-cycle PCR used universal primers M1SS and BC2_uni_R on all cDNA. On the study's bioinformatics: Normalization of each sample was performed by random selection of 1 million high-quality reads, each carrying a distinct molecular identifier. Instead of being binned into consensus sequences, reads that shared molecular identifiers were thrown out. MiTCR, run with a Q25 quality threshold and the strictest error-elimination algorithm, handled CDR3 identification, clonotype clustering and error correction. A nonparametric unseen species model using Euler transformation provided a lower-bound estimate of total TCR beta diversity. TCRdb passed the public sequencing reads through fastp at Q25 and MiXCR, retaining productive beta sequences. Here each entry gathers all rows of one CDR3 protein and keeps the most common genes and DNA. The V and J calls shown here were made by TCRdb, not taken from the authors' results. For this sample the table gives fewer than 900,000 distinct CDR3 sequences, of which roughly 41% were detected only once. 20% to 25% of the sample rests with the top ten.

Points the paper makes about the study in general: Since profiling was done on bulk unsorted PBMCs, naive and antigen-experienced compartments could not be conclusively compared. Because the CMV infection status of the donors was unknown, age-related changes in expanded clonotypes may potentially have been confounded. The long-lived group showed more naive CD4+ T cells, fewer expanded clones and increased TCR diversity than the aged group, suggesting age selection. Observed TCR beta diversity per million T cells fell roughly linearly with age, and a significant reduction was already apparent by age around 40. A strong correlation was found between observed TCR beta diversity and the percentage of naive T cells measured by flow cytometry. Estimates of total diversity from one million sequenced T cells were regarded as lower bounds and underestimates.

The donors were roughly 40 Caucasian individuals from Russia, aged roughly 6 to 95 years, who were systemically healthy. Each donor gave 8 to 10 milliliters of peripheral blood, collected into EDTA-treated Vacutainer tubes. Ficoll-Paque density-gradient centrifugation was used to isolate PBMCs, with at least 7 million per sample. Total RNA was extracted from PBMCs with Trizol reagent, with at least 5.5 micrograms obtained per sample. Naive CD45RAhigh/CD27high T cell percentages were measured by flow cytometry on a PBMC aliquot from every donor. The CDR3 spans 13 residues, from the cysteine through the phenylalanine. The CDR3 DNA has 39 bases and is translated from base 1. Germline trimming amounts to 6 bases on V and 6 bases on J, with 4 as the count of junction bases outside the gene matches. For CDR1 and CDR2, the germline V gene lists MDHEN and SYDVKM.

The TCR comes from a woman aged 60-70 years in good health. In this chain, TRBV28 is recombined with TRBJ1-5, with 8 bases matching TRBD1. The sequenced sample was blood. The CDR3 region reads CASRPQGGQPQHF. In nucleotide form, the sequence is TGTGCCAGCAGACCACAGGGGGGTCAGCCCCAGCATTTT.